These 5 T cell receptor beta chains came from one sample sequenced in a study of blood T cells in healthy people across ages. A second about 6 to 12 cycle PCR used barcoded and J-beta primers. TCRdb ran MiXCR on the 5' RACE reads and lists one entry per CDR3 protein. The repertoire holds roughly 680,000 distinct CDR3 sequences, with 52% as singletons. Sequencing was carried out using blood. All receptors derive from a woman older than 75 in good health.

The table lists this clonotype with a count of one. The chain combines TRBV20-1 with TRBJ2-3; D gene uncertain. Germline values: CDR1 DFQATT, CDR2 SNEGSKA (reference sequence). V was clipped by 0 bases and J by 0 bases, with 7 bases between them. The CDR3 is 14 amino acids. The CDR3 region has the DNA TGCAGTGCTAGAGATTCGTCAAGCACAGATACGCAGTATTTT. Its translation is CSARDSSSTDTQYF.

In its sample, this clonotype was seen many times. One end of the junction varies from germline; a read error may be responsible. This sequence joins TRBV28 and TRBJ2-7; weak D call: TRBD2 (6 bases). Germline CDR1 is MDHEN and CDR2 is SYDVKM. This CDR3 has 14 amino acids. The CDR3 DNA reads TGTGCTAGCAGCGTACTAAGTGGGGGGTACGAGCAGTACTTC. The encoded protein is CASSVLSGGYEQYF.

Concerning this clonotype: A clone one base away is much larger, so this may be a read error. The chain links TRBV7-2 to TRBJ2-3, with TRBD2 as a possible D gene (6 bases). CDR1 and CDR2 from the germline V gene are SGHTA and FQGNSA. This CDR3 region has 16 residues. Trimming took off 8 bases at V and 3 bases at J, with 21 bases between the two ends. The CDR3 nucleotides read TGTGCCAGCCAACCATCCGGGACTTTAGTGACAGATACGCAGTATTTT. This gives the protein CASQPSGTLVTDTQYF.

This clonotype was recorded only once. CDR3 coding DNA: TGTGCCAGCAGTTACTCTCCGGGGGCTGCAGATACGCAGTATTTT. Translated: CASSYSPGAADTQYF. The gene calls are TRBV6-2 or TRBV6-3 and TRBJ2-3; tentatively, D is TRBD1 or TRBD2 (6 bases each). V was shortened by 0 bases and J by 4 bases, with 11 bases between the two germline ends. Germline V gives CDR1 MNHEY, CDR2 SVGEGT. The CDR3 length is 15 residues.

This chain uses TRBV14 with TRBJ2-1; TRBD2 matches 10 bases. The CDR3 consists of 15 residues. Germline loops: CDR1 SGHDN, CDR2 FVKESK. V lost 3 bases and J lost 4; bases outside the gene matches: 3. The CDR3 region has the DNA TGTGCCAGCAGCCAGACTAGCGGGTATTACAATGAGCAGTTCTTC. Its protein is CASSQTSGYYNEQFF. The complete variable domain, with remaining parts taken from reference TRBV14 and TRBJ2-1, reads EAGVTQFPSHSVIEKGQTVTLRCDPISGHDNLYWYRRVMGKEIKFLLHFVKESKQDESGMPNNRFLAERTGGTYSTLKVQPAELEDSGVYFCASSQTSGYYNEQFFGPGTRLTVL.